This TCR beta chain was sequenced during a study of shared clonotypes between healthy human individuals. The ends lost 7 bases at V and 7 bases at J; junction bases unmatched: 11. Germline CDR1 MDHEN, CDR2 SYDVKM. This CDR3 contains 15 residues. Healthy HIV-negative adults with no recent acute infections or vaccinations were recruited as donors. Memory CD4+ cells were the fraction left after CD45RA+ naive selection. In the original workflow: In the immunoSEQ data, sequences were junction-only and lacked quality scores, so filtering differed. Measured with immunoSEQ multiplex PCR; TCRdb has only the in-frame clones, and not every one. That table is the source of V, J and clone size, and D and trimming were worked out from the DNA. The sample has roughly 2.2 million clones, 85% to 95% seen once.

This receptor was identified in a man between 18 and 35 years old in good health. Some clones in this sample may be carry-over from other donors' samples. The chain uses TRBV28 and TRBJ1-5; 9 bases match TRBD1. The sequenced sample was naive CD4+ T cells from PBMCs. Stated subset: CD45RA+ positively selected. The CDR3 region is CASTYRGQGRQPQHF. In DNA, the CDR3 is TGTGCCAGCACCTATAGGGGACAGGGACGACAGCCCCAGCATTTT.